Listed here are 3 T cell receptor beta chains from one sample, sequenced in a study of T cell responses to AZD1222 COVID-19 vaccine. Here immunoSEQ multiplex PCR was the method, and the copy in TCRdb shows in-frame clones only, minus some. The sample records 100,000 to 150,000 clones, less than 95% being singletons. The specimen was peripheral blood, collected on day 0 of MenACWY control vaccination. The receptors come from an adult in good health.

The chain uses TRBV7-8 and TRBJ1-1, with D possibly being TRBD1 (6 bases). This CDR3 comprises 14 residues. V lost 2 bases, J lost 10 bases, and 17 bases lay in between. Germline values: CDR1 SGHVS, CDR2 FQNEAQ. The CDR3 spells CASSLSAGDIAAFF. Written as DNA, the CDR3 is TGTGCCAGCAGCTTAAGCGCAGGGGACATTGCAGCTTTCTTT.

The CDR3 protein is CASSLGGTGNYGYTF. Here the CDR3 DNA reads TGTGCCAGCAGCTTGGGAGGGACAGGGAACTATGGCTACACCTTC. This rearrangement joins TRBV5-4 to TRBJ1-2, with 9 bases identical to TRBD1. J gave up 2 bases and V 0 bases, and 2 bases lay outside the gene matches. The CDR3 covers 15 residues. The germline gives CDR1 SGHNT, CDR2 YYREEE (reference sequence). Together with reference TRBV5-4 and TRBJ1-2, the CDR3 gives the full variable domain: ETGVTQSPTHLIKTRGQQVTLRCSSQSGHNTVSWYQQALGQGPQFIFQYYREEENGRGNFPPRFSGLQFPNYSSELNVNALELDDSALYLCASSLGGTGNYGYTFGSGTRLTVV.

The J gene is TRBJ2-7, the V gene TRBV30, with TRBD1 identical over 7 bases. The CDR3 covers 15 residues. Germline loops: CDR1 GTSNPN, CDR2 SVGIG (reference sequence). Trimming at V came to 2 bases and at J to 3 bases, leaving 10 bases not matched to a gene. This chain's CDR3 is CAWSLPGQLYYEQYF. CDR3 DNA: TGTGCCTGGAGTCTACCGGGACAGCTGTACTACGAGCAGTACTTC. The variable domain in full, completed from reference TRBV30 and TRBJ2-7, reads SQTIHQWPATLVQPVGSPLSLECTVEGTSNPNLYWYRQAAGRGLQLLFYSVGIGQISSEVPQNLSASRPQDRQFILSSKKLLLSDSGFYLCAWSLPGQLYYEQYFGPGTRLTVT.